Below are 23 T cell receptor beta chains sequenced from a single sample in a study of shared clonotypes between healthy human individuals. Generated by immunoSEQ multiplex PCR, the TCRdb table keeps only in-frame clones and is missing some. The profile shows about 2.4 million clones, around 90% of them singletons. The sequenced sample consisted of naive CD4+ T cells sorted from blood. As for subset: CD45RA+ positively selected. All receptors come from a man younger than 35 in good health.

The genes are TRBV10-3 and TRBJ2-7; 8 bases line up with TRBD2. The CDR3 totals 16 residues. From germline, CDR1 is ENHRY and CDR2 SYGVKD. J gave up 2 bases and V 3 bases, and 9 bases lay outside the gene matches. The CDR3 coding sequence is TGTGCCATCAGTGATACTAGCGGAGAGAGGACCTACGAGCAGTACTTC. It encodes CAISDTSGERTYEQYF.

The V call is TRBV19, the J call TRBJ2-7, with TRBD2 as a possible D gene (6 bases). V lost 5 bases and J 6 bases, leaving 17 bases between the germline ends. Germline V gene data show CDR1 as LNHDA and CDR2 as SQIVND (reference sequence). The CDR3 is made up of 14 amino acids. CDR3 residues: CASSFPGRGSEQYF. The DNA for the CDR3 is TGTGCCAGTAGTTTTCCGGGGCGGGGTTCCGAGCAGTACTTC.

The rearrangement uses TRBV5-1 and TRBJ2-7; D is undetermined. Germline values: CDR1 SGHRS, CDR2 YFSETQ. Trimming removed 5 bases from V and 0 bases from J, with 12 bases in between. This CDR3 contains 14 residues. The CDR3 region has the DNA TGCGCCAGCAGACCGGGCTCCCACTCCTACGAGCAGTACTTC. It codes for CASRPGSHSYEQYF.

This chain uses TRBV7-8 with TRBJ1-3, with D possibly matching TRBD1 (5 bases). Germline CDR1 and CDR2: SGHVS and FQNEAQ. CDR3 length: 16 residues. The V gene lost 3 bases and the J gene lost 4 bases, with 16 bases spanning the gap. CDR3 DNA: TGTGCCAGCAGCTTCTATAACAGGCGCGTAGGAAACACCATATATTTT. It codes for CASSFYNRRVGNTIYF. The variable domain in full, completed from reference TRBV7-8 and TRBJ1-3, reads GAGVSQSPRYKVAKRGQDVALRCDPISGHVSLFWYQQALGQGPEFLTYFQNEAQLDKSGLPSDRFFAERPEGSVSTLKIQRTQQEDSAVYLCASSFYNRRVGNTIYFGEGSWLTVV.

This clone was seen only once. The V and J genes are TRBV30 and TRBJ2-3; no reliable D call. Per the germline V gene, CDR1 is GTSNPN and CDR2 is SVGIG (reference sequence). Trimming took 0 bases from V and 0 from J, leaving 7 bases between them. This CDR3 comprises 14 residues. The CDR3 here is CAWSVDVSTDTQYF. Written as DNA, the CDR3 is TGTGCCTGGAGTGTGGACGTCAGCACAGATACGCAGTATTTT.

CDR3 bases: TGTGCCAGCAGGAGAGGGGCAGTGGCTAATGAAAAACTGTTTTTT. This sequence encodes CASRRGAVANEKLFF. V is TRBV6-1 and J is TRBJ1-4; D may be TRBD1 (5 bases). The germline CDR1 and CDR2 sequences are MNHNS and SASEGT. V was clipped by 6 bases and J by 3 bases, with 14 bases between them. The CDR3 runs 15 residues.

Turning to this clone: A junction boundary mismatches the germline segment, possibly from a read error. The chain recombines TRBV7-2 with TRBJ2-5; 9 nucleotides match TRBD2. Germline CDR1 reads SGHTA; CDR2 reads FQGNSA. The CDR3 spans 13 residues. The CDR3 spells CASKAGGQGTQYF. The CDR3 DNA sequence: TGTGCCAGCAAAGCGGGAGGCCAAGGGACCCAGTACTTC. The variable domain in full, with the rest retrieved from reference TRBV7-2 and TRBJ2-5, is GAGVSQSPSNKVTEKGKDVELRCDPISGHTALYWYRQSLGQGLEFLIYFQGNSAPDKSGLPSDRFSAERTGGSVSTLTIQRTQQEDSAVYLCASKAGGQGTQYFGPGTRLLVL.

This chain joins TRBV4-1 and TRBJ1-1; perhaps TRBD1 as D (5 bases). CDR3 length: 16 amino acids. The V end lost 2 bases, the J end lost 0 bases, and 13 bases lay between the germline ends. In germline, CDR1 is MGHRA, CDR2 YSYEKL. The DNA of the CDR3 is TGCGCCAGCAGCCAAATCATAGGGGAGCTGAACACTGAAGCTTTCTTT. Translation gives CASSQIIGELNTEAFF.

The gene calls are TRBV11-3 and TRBJ2-4, with a possible D match to TRBD2 (5 bases). The CDR3 is 12 residues long. The germline V gene has CDR1 SGHNT and CDR2 YENEEA. V dropped 0 bases and J dropped 9 bases, with 6 bases sitting between them. The CDR3 is CASSLDAGIQYF. Written as DNA, the CDR3 is TGTGCCAGCAGCTTAGATGCGGGCATTCAGTACTTC. The variable domain in full, with the rest retrieved from reference TRBV11-3 and TRBJ2-4, is EAGVVQSPRYKIIEKKQPVAFWCNPISGHNTLYWYLQNLGQGPELLIRYENEEAVDDSQLPKDRFSAERLKGVDSTLKIQPAELGDSAVYLCASSLDAGIQYFGAGTRLSVL.

J is TRBJ2-1 and V is TRBV5-1; 10 positions agree with TRBD2. The junction had 13 bases not matched to a gene; V was cut back by 0 bases and J by 4 bases. CDR1 and CDR2 (germline): SGHRS, YFSETQ. The CDR3 has 19 residues. CDR3: CASSLAATSGPSRYNEQFF. Here the CDR3 DNA reads TGCGCCAGCAGCTTGGCCGCGACTAGCGGGCCCTCCCGTTACAATGAGCAGTTCTTC.

The chain couples TRBV7-9 to TRBJ1-2; 9 nucleotides match TRBD1. The CDR3 spans 16 residues. V lost 5 bases, J lost 2 bases, and 9 bases stayed unmatched. Germline V gene lookup returns CDR1 SEHNR and CDR2 FQNEAQ (reference sequence). The CDR3 sequence is CASSPGQGNENYGYTF. CDR3 nucleotide sequence: TGTGCCAGCAGCCCGGGACAGGGTAACGAAAACTATGGCTACACCTTC.

The DNA for the CDR3 is TGTGCCAGCAGTGGGGACACCTCGAACACTGAAGCTTTCTTT. Its protein is CASSGDTSNTEAFF. V and J are TRBV7-9 and TRBJ1-1; a weak D match, TRBD1 (6 bases). Trimming cost V 6 bases and J 1 base, with 12 bases left between them. Germline V gene sequence: CDR1 SEHNR, CDR2 FQNEAQ (reference sequence). The CDR3 consists of 14 residues.

This chain links TRBV7-2 with TRBJ2-7, with 9 positions matching TRBD2. The CDR3 has 15 residues. Per the germline V gene, CDR1 is SGHTA and CDR2 is FQGNSA. Trimming cost V 5 bases and J 2 bases; bases outside gene matches: 7. CDR3 DNA sequence: TGTGCCAGCAGCCCCCAGACTAGCGGTACCTACGAGCAGTACTTC. The encoded protein is CASSPQTSGTYEQYF.

The chain links TRBV19 to TRBJ2-2; TRBD1 might be the D (5 bases). This CDR3 is 16 amino acids long. The V end lost 5 bases, the J end lost 5 bases, and 18 bases lay between the germline ends. In germline, CDR1 is LNHDA, CDR2 SQIVND (reference sequence). The CDR3 sequence is CASSPLSAGMTGELFF. The CDR3 region has the DNA TGTGCCAGTAGTCCCCTATCGGCAGGGATGACCGGGGAGCTGTTTTTT.

The chain carries TRBV9 and TRBJ2-4; D is unresolved. Germline loops: CDR1 SGDLS, CDR2 YYNGEE. V was shortened by 0 bases and J by 6 bases, with 13 bases between the two germline ends. The CDR3 loop spans 15 amino acids. The CDR3 here is CASSVEGSLVNIQYF. CDR3 nucleotide sequence: TGTGCCAGCAGCGTAGAAGGAAGCCTGGTAAACATTCAGTACTTC.

About this clone: Other DNA sequences in the same sample also yield this CDR3. The chain couples TRBV11-3 to TRBJ2-7; 9 positions agree with TRBD1. This CDR3 spans 14 amino acids. The germline V gene has CDR1 SGHNT and CDR2 YENEEA. V lost 6 bases to trimming and J lost 1 base; unmatched junction nucleotides: 4. CDR3 DNA: TGTGCCAGCAGTCCTGGACAGGGGTCCTACGAGCAGTACTTC. This gives the protein CASSPGQGSYEQYF.

This clone was recorded only once. The genes are TRBV4-1 and TRBJ2-3; D is perhaps TRBD1 or TRBD2 (5 bases each). The CDR3 length is 16 residues. V lost 0 bases and J lost 2, with 12 bases in between. Germline assignment: CDR1 MGHRA and CDR2 YSYEKL. The DNA for the CDR3 is TGCGCCAGCAGCCAAGAAATGGGGGTCGTCACAGATACGCAGTATTTT. Translating gives CASSQEMGVVTDTQYF.

The J gene is TRBJ2-7, the V gene TRBV6-6; D is possibly TRBD1 or TRBD2 (5 bases each). Germline V gene lookup returns CDR1 MNHNY and CDR2 SVGAGI (reference sequence). V dropped 6 bases and J dropped 5 bases, with 20 bases sitting between them. CDR3 length: 15 residues. In DNA, the CDR3 is TGTGCCAGCAGCATCCGGGACCCAACTATAAACGAGCAGTACTTC. It specifies CASSIRDPTINEQYF.

J is TRBJ2-1 and V is TRBV19; D is undetermined. Germline assignment: CDR1 LNHDA and CDR2 SQIVND (reference sequence). The V gene lost 5 bases and the J gene lost 5 bases, with 4 bases spanning the gap. The CDR3 is 11 amino acids. The CDR3 loop is CASSLNNEQFF. As DNA, the CDR3 is TGTGCCAGTAGTCTAAACAATGAGCAGTTCTTC.

The sample holds one count of this clone. This rearrangement joins TRBV28 to TRBJ1-3, with D unresolved. The CDR3 runs 15 residues. Trimming removed 6 bases from V and 0 bases from J, with 12 bases in between. Germline CDR1 is MDHEN and CDR2 is SYDVKM. Here the CDR3 DNA reads TGTGCCAGCAGATTTGGAGACCTCTCTGGAAACACCATATATTTT. This encodes CASRFGDLSGNTIYF.

This clone was recorded only once. The chain has TRBV2 and TRBJ1-2; perhaps TRBD1 as D (5 bases). Trimming pared 9 bases from V and 3 bases from J, leaving 11 bases between. The CDR3 is 12 amino acids. Germline assignment: CDR1 SNHLY and CDR2 FYNNEI. CDR3 DNA sequence: TGTGCCAGAAGACAGCCCGACTATGGCTACACCTTC. As protein: CARRQPDYGYTF.

The count of this clone is one. The junction departs from the called germline gene at one end, perhaps through a read error. Other DNA sequences in the sample encode the same CDR3. V gene TRBV6-1 combines with J gene TRBJ1-5; TRBD1 agrees at 9 bases. The germline gives CDR1 MNHNS, CDR2 SASEGT. The CDR3 length is 17 residues. CDR3 nucleotides: TGTGCCAGCAGGGAACAGGGGGCGCAGCATAGCAATCAGCCTCAGCATTTT. Protein: CASREQGAQHSNQPQHF.

V is TRBV29-1 and J is TRBJ2-7; D uncertain. Germline CDR1 reads SQVTM; CDR2 reads ANQGSEA. The CDR3 totals 12 residues. The CDR3 bases are TGCAGTCCTACATCTTTACACTACGAGCAGTACTTC. Translating it yields CSPTSLHYEQYF.